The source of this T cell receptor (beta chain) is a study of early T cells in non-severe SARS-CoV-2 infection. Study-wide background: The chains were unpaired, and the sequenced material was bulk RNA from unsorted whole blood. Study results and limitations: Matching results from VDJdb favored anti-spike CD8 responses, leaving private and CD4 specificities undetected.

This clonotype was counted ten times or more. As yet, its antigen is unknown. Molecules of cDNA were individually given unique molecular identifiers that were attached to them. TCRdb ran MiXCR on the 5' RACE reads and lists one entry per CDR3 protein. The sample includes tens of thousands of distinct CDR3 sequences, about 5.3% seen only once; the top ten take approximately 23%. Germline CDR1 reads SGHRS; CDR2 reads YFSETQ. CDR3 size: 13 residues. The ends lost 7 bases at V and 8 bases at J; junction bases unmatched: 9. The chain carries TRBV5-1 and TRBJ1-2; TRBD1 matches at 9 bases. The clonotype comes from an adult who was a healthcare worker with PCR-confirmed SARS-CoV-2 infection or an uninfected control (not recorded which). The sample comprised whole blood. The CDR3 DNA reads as TGCGCCAGCGGACCGGGACAGGGCGGGGGCTACACCTTC. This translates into CASGPGQGGGYTF.